These 10 T cell receptor beta chains came from one sample sequenced in a study of blood T cell repertoires in COVID-19. Only in-frame clones appear in the TCRdb table, and some are missing; sequencing was by immunoSEQ multiplex PCR. The sample has approximately 280,000 clones, roughly 80% seen once. Sequencing used PBMCs or T cells enriched from blood (not recorded which). The receptor source for this set is a man between 35 and 55 years old who had been exposed to COVID-19.

The genes are TRBV11-2 and TRBJ1-2; D gene uncertain. The CDR3 covers 13 residues. CDR1 and CDR2 from the germline V gene are SGHAT and FQNNGV. V dropped 3 bases and J dropped 8 bases, with 13 bases sitting between them. The CDR3 DNA is TGTGCCAGCAGCTTCCCGGGGTTTGGGGGCTACACCTTC. It specifies CASSFPGFGGYTF.

In its sample, this clone was seen a few times. This chain connects TRBV29-1 to TRBJ1-2; TRBD1 aligns across 9 bases. The CDR3 spans 14 residues. Germline V gives CDR1 SQVTM, CDR2 ANQGSEA. Germline trimming cut 6 bases from V and 5 bases from J; bases unmatched to any gene: 10. The CDR3 nucleotides are TGCAGCGTCGGGGGACAGGGCTCCGGATATGGCTACACCTTC. It encodes CSVGGQGSGYGYTF.

This clone was detected once. V usage is TRBV5-4 and J usage is TRBJ1-4, with D possibly being TRBD1 (5 bases). In germline, CDR1 is SGHNT, CDR2 YYREEE (reference sequence). The CDR3 is made up of 15 amino acids. V lost 0 bases, J lost 7 bases, and 13 bases lay in between. CDR3 DNA sequence: TGTGCCAGCAGCTTGGATTGGGGCGGGAGTGAAAAACTGTTTTTT. Protein: CASSLDWGGSEKLFF.

The V call is TRBV27, the J call TRBJ1-6, with D perhaps matching TRBD1 (5 bases). Trimming removed 6 bases from V and 14 bases from J, with 14 bases in between. CDR3 length: 12 residues. In germline, CDR1 is MNHEY, CDR2 SMNVEV (reference sequence). CDR3 region: CASSFLGRALHF. The CDR3 nucleotides read TGTGCCAGCAGCTTCTTAGGCAGGGCCCTCCACTTT.

V gene TRBV19 combines with J gene TRBJ1-1, with D unresolved. In germline, CDR1 is LNHDA, CDR2 SQIVND (reference sequence). Trimming took off 5 bases at V and 1 base at J, with 11 bases between the two ends. CDR3 length: 14 amino acids. This chain's CDR3 is CASSPPQRNTEAFF. CDR3 bases: TGTGCCAGTAGTCCCCCACAGAGGAACACTGAAGCTTTCTTT.

This chain links TRBV5-8 with TRBJ1-1, with TRBD1 as a possible D gene (5 bases). This CDR3 contains 13 residues. Trimming removed 0 bases at V and 4 bases at J, with 7 bases between. The germline CDR1 and CDR2 sequences are SGHTS and YDEGEE. The CDR3: CASSLAGFTEAFF. The CDR3 DNA sequence: TGTGCCAGCAGCTTGGCAGGGTTCACTGAAGCTTTCTTT.

The rearrangement uses TRBV11-2 and TRBJ1-2; TRBD1 aligns across 7 bases. Germline V lookup: CDR1 SGHAT, CDR2 FQNNGV. The CDR3 covers 14 residues. Trimming cost V 5 bases and J 1 base; bases outside gene matches: 4. DNA for the CDR3: TGTGCCAGCAGCCCCGGGGACAGTAACTATGGCTACACCTTC. Its protein product is CASSPGDSNYGYTF.

The chain links TRBV5-1 to TRBJ2-4; D is perhaps TRBD2 (5 bases). The CDR3 consists of 14 residues. Germline V gene lookup returns CDR1 SGHRS and CDR2 YFSETQ. V was shortened by 4 bases and J by 5 bases, with 13 bases between the two germline ends. This CDR3 is CASSVQPGENIQYF. CDR3 DNA sequence: TGCGCCAGCAGCGTACAACCCGGGGAAAACATTCAGTACTTC.

The rearrangement links TRBV5-1 to TRBJ2-2, with D unresolved. Germline loops: CDR1 SGHRS, CDR2 YFSETQ. Between the trimmed V and J ends, which lost 0 bases and 5 bases, there was a span of 11 bases. This CDR3 is 15 amino acids long. The CDR3 spells CASSLGTPSTGELFF. In DNA, the CDR3 is TGCGCCAGCAGCTTGGGCACCCCGAGTACCGGGGAGCTGTTTTTT.

The V call is TRBV7-3, the J call TRBJ2-7; TRBD2 agrees at 7 bases. The CDR3 contains 15 residues. Per germline, CDR1 SGHTA and CDR2 FQGTGA. V trimming: 2 bases; J trimming: 1 base; junction bases outside the gene matches: 5. The CDR3 here is CASSLGGLTSYEQYF. The CDR3 region has the DNA TGTGCCAGCAGCTTAGGGGGACTAACTTCCTACGAGCAGTACTTC.